This T cell receptor (beta chain) emerged from a study of vaccination and CD4 T cells after COVID-19. The treatment here: approximately nine-day PBMC culture with coronavirus spike peptide pools or control peptides (ViraFEST assay). Cultured CD4+ T cells had their DNA profiled by the Oncomine TCR Beta short-read assay. TCRdb re-called the PCR reads with MiXCR, one entry per CDR3 protein. The sample lists 20,000 or so distinct CDR3 sequences, about 30% occurring once. The table lists this clonotype with a few counts. What it binds is unknown. The material sequenced was cultured CD4+ T cells from blood. This receptor was taken from a human donor with COVID-19.

CDR3 loop: CASSSLDRVLETQYF. Written as DNA, the CDR3 is TGTGCCAGCAGTTCCCTCGACAGGGTACTAGAGACCCAGTACTTC. The chain links TRBV28 to TRBJ2-5; TRBD1 aligns across 7 bases. The CDR3 contains 15 residues. Germline V gives CDR1 MDHEN, CDR2 SYDVKM. Trimming cost V 4 bases and J 4 bases; bases outside gene matches: 9.